Here is one TCR beta chain with its context. No antigen is known for it. The CDR3 runs to 15 residues. Per the germline V gene, CDR1 is LNHDA and CDR2 is SQIVND (reference sequence). V was trimmed by 3 bases and J by 4 bases, leaving 16 bases between them. In every patient, relapse followed autologous stem cell transplantation, while exposure to brentuximab vedotin differed. Progressive disease, partial response or complete response was each patient's best response. The data derive from a study of PD-1 blockade in classical Hodgkin lymphoma. The table came from immunoSEQ multiplex PCR; TCRdb's copy has only in-frame clones and leaves some out. The profile shows about 39,000 clones, 88% of them singletons. Points from the study as a whole: Complete responders entered with baseline diversity on par with newly diagnosed patients, the results showed. Newly diagnosed patients had baseline TCR diversity that was reportedly lower than that of healthy donors. Significantly greater TCR diversity emerged by C4D1 in CD4+ cells but not CD8+ cells.

Specimen: peripheral blood mononuclear cells (PBMCs), collected at baseline. V usage is TRBV19 and J usage is TRBJ2-7; no reliable D call. The sequence derives from a human donor with classical Hodgkin lymphoma. The CDR3, as DNA: TGTGCCAGTAGTATGGCAGTGTCTTCTGGATACGAGCAGTACTTC. Residues: CASSMAVSSGYEQYF.